This T cell receptor beta chain was observed in a study of human T cells and chemical hapten exposure. Ten or more counts support this clonotype. Germline V lookup: CDR1 MGHRA, CDR2 YSYEKL. The CDR3 is made up of 16 amino acids. The germline V and J ends were trimmed by 1 base and 7 bases, with 18 bases remaining between them. MiXCR, run by TCRdb on the 5' RACE reads, gives a single entry per CDR3 protein. The profile shows about 140,000 distinct CDR3 sequences, roughly 4% of them singletons. From whole blood left unfractionated, total RNA was extracted. This TCR was sampled from a female donor in good health. V usage is TRBV4-1 and J usage is TRBJ2-3, with D perhaps TRBD1 (5 bases). The CDR3 region has the DNA TGCGCCAGCAGCCAAGTCCAGGGCCCCCATATTAATACGCAGTATTTT. It is translated as CASSQVQGPHINTQYF.